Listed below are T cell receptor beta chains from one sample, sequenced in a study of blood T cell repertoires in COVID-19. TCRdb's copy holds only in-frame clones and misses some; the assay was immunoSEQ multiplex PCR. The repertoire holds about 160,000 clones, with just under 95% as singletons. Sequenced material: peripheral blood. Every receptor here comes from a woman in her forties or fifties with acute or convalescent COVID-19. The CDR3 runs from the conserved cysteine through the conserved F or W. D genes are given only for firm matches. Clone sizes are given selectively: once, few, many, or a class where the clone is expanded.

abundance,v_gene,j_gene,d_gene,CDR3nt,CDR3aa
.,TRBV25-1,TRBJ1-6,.,TGTGCCAGCAGGGGGGGATTGGGGACACCCCTCCACTTT,CASRGGLGTPLHF
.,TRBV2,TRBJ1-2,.,TGTGCCAGCAGTGAAGGCAACTGGGGCTACACCTTC,CASSEGNWGYTF
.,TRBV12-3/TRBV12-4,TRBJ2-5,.,TGTGCCAGCAGCCTGGGGGGGACCCAGTACTTC,CASSLGGTQYF
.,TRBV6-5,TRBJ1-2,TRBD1,TGTGCCAGCTCGGGACAGGGAAAGAACTATGGCTACACCTTC,CASSGQGKNYGYTF
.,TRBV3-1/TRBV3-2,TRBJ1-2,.,TGTGCCAGCCGTAGCCAAGGAGGCTATGGCTACACCTTC,CASRSQGGYGYTF
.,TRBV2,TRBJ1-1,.,TGTGCCAGCAGTAAAGACTACAGGGACACTGAAGCTTTCTTT,CASSKDYRDTEAFF
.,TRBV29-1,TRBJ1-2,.,TGCAGCGTTGAAGATCGCAGGGGTTATGGCTACACCTTC,CSVEDRRGYGYTF
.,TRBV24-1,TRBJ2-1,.,TGTGCCACCAGTGATCGTAGGGGGTGGAATGTCGATGAGCAGTTCTTC,CATSDRRGWNVDEQFF
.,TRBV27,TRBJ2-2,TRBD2,TGTGCCAGCACCTCTTGGCTAGCGGGTGTACACGGGGAGCTGTTTTTT,CASTSWLAGVHGELFF
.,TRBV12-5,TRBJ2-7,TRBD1,TGTGCTAGTGGTTTCGGACAGGGGGTTGACGAGCAGTACTTC,CASGFGQGVDEQYF
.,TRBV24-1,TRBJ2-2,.,TGTGCCACCAGTAACCGGGACATCTACACCGGGGAGCTGTTTTTT,CATSNRDIYTGELFF
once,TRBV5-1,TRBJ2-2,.,TGCGCCAGCAGCCCACCCGCCACAGCGAACACCGGGGAGCTGTTTTTT,CASSPPATANTGELFF
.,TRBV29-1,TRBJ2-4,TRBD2,TGCAGCGTTGGGGGGGGATCTCGGGCCAAAAACATTCAGTACTTC,CSVGGGSRAKNIQYF
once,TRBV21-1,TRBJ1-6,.,TGTGCCAGCAGCGAAGGGGGCCCGAGGCTCTCACCCCTCCACTTT,CASSEGGPRLSPLHF
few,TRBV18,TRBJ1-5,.,TGTGCCAGCTCAATGGAGGGAGGAGTTTTTAGCAATCAGCCCCAGCATTTT,CASSMEGGVFSNQPQHF
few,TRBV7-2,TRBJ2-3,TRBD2,TGTGCCAGCAGCCCCGTGGCGGGAGGAAGAGATACGCAGTATTTT,CASSPVAGGRDTQYF
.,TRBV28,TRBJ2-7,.,TGTGCCAGCAGTTCGACCGAGACTCTGTGGTACGAGCAGTACTTC,CASSSTETLWYEQYF
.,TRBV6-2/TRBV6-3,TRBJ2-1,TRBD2,TGTGCCAGCAGTTACTCCTCTTATCGACTAGCGGGTGATAATGAGCAGTTCTTC,CASSYSSYRLAGDNEQFF
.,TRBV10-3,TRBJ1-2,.,TGTGCCATCAGTGAGCCCACCCGGAACTATGGCTACACCTTC,CAISEPTRNYGYTF
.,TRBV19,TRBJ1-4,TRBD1,TGTGCCAGTAAAGACAGGGGCGGAAATGAAAAACTGTTTTTT,CASKDRGGNEKLFF
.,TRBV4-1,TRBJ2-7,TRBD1,TGCGCCAGCAGCCAGGAACCCGGGACAGAAAATTACGAGCAGTACTTC,CASSQEPGTENYEQYF
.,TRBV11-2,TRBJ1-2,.,TGTGCCAGCACAGGCGGGGGTTTGGAGGGCTACACCTTC,CASTGGGLEGYTF
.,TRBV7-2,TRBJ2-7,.,TGTGCCAGTCAACTAGAGGGCGAGCAGTACTTC,CASQLEGEQYF
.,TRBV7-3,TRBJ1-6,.,TGTGCCAGCAGCCCTGGGGGCAATTCACCCCTCCACTTT,CASSPGGNSPLHF
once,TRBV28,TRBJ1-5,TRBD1,TGTGCCAGCAGGTACCACAGGGGTCGCAATCAGCCCCAGCATTTT,CASRYHRGRNQPQHF
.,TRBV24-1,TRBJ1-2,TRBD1,TGTGCCACCAGTGGGGCCGGGACAGGGGTTGGCTACACCTTC,CATSGAGTGVGYTF
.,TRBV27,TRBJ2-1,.,TGTGCCAGCAGTTTGCGGGTAGCCTACAATGAGCAGTTCTTC,CASSLRVAYNEQFF
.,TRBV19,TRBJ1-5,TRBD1,TGTGCCAGTAGTATAACCCGGACAGGGGGTAGCAATCAGCCCCAGCATTTT,CASSITRTGGSNQPQHF
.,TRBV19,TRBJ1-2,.,TGTGCCAGTACCGTCAGCGGGGAGGATGGCTACACCTTC,CASTVSGEDGYTF
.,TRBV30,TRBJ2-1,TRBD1,TGTGCCTGGACAAGGGACAGCTCCTACAATGAGCAGTTCTTC,CAWTRDSSYNEQFF
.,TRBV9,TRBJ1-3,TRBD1,TGTGCCAGCAGCGTAAGTCAGGGGGGCACTGGAAACACCATATATTTT,CASSVSQGGTGNTIYF